Here is one TCR beta chain with its context. Antigen: not known. The data stem from a study of T cell clones after liver transplantation. Looking at the study overall: Post-transplant blood was tracked for graft-donor-reactive T cell clones identified in a pre-transplant mixed lymphocyte reaction. Three of the eight recipients were HCV-positive; the rest had non-autoimmune, non-viral transplant indications. Samples came pre-transplant, pre-randomization before withdrawal, and post-randomization after withdrawal ended. General study points: A significant post-transplant drop in circulating graft-donor-reactive CD4 TCRbeta sequences occurred in most of the 8 subjects.

Sequencing was performed with immunoSEQ multiplex PCR; in TCRdb, only in-frame clones are kept and a portion is missing. The repertoire consists of about 120,000 clones, with 90% occurring once and the leading ten covering roughly 0.83%. V was clipped by 2 bases and J by 6 bases, with 11 bases between them. CDR3 length: 13 amino acids. CDR1 and CDR2 (germline): LNHNV, YYDKDF (reference sequence). The chain joins TRBV15 to TRBJ2-7; maybe TRBD2 (5 bases). The sequencing here drew on CD4+ T cells from blood, taken 12 months after liver transplant. The clonotype comes from a human patient who received a liver transplant. A share of the T cells may be of graft donor origin. The CDR3 loop reads CATSRSPGGEQYF. CDR3 coding DNA: TGTGCCACCAGCAGATCTCCAGGAGGCGAGCAGTACTTC. The complete variable domain, with remaining parts taken from reference TRBV15 and TRBJ2-7, reads DAMVIQNPRYQVTQFGKPVTLSCSQTLNHNVMYWYQQKSSQAPKLLFHYYDKDFNNEADTPDNFQSRRPNTSFCFLDIRSPGLGDTAMYLCATSRSPGGEQYFGPGTRLTVT.